This entry lists 6 T cell receptor beta chains sequenced from one sample in a study of CD8+CD57+ T cells in acquired aplastic anemia. The patients chosen for sequencing had shown expansion of CD8+CD57+ cells (detected by flow cytometry). Genomic DNA was employed as the template in profiling TCR beta VDJ and CDR3. TCRdb ran MiXCR on the reads and lists one entry per CDR3 protein. The sample shows 130,000 or so distinct CDR3 sequences, approximately 50% of them seen only once. The sample comprised sorted CD4+, CD8+, or CD8+CD57+ T cells (not recorded which) from PBMCs. These receptors came from a human donor with aplastic anemia.

This rearrangement joins TRBV11-1 to TRBJ1-5; tentative D call: TRBD1 (6 bases). There are 17 residues in the CDR3. Trimming pared 4 bases from V and 11 bases from J, leaving 27 bases between. Germline assignment: CDR1 SGHAT and CDR2 FQDESV (reference sequence). CDR3 nucleotide sequence: TGTGCCAGCAGCTCGACGGGGGGGCTAGGGGGTCGGGAGACCCAGCATTTT. Its translation is CASSSTGGLGGRETQHF. Combining the CDR3 with reference TRBV11-1 and TRBJ1-5 gives the whole variable domain EAEVAQSPRYKITEKSQAVAFWCDPISGHATLYWYRQILGQGPELLVQFQDESVVDDSQLPKDRFSAERLKGVDSTLKIQPAELGDSAMYLCASSSTGGLGGRETQHFGDGTRLSIL.

The table lists this clonotype with many counts. The chain has TRBV5-1 and TRBJ1-1, with D perhaps matching TRBD1 (6 bases). The CDR3 runs to 15 residues. Germline CDR1 SGHRS, CDR2 YFSETQ. V lost 0 bases, J lost 0 bases, and 9 bases lay in between. Written as DNA, the CDR3 is TGCGCCAGCAGCTTGGTACAGGGCATGAACACTGAAGCTTTCTTT. Translated: CASSLVQGMNTEAFF. The full variable domain, with the rest looked up from reference TRBV5-1 and TRBJ1-1, is KAGVTQTPRYLIKTRGQQVTLSCSPISGHRSVSWYQQTPGQGLQFLFEYFSETQRNKGNFPGRFSGRQFSNSRSEMNVSTLELGDSALYLCASSLVQGMNTEAFFGQGTRLTVV.

The CDR3 sequence is CSARSGGTSFEAFF. CDR3 bases: TGCAGTGCTAGGTCAGGGGGCACTTCTTTTGAAGCTTTCTTT. The J gene is TRBJ1-1, the V gene TRBV20-1, with 8 bases aligning to TRBD1. J lost 7 bases, V lost 3 bases, and 10 bases had no gene match. The CDR3 is 14 amino acids. CDR1 and CDR2 (germline): DFQATT, SNEGSKA (reference sequence).

This clonotype was counted ten times or more. V gene TRBV13 combines with J gene TRBJ1-1; D is possibly TRBD1 (5 bases). Per germline, CDR1 PRHDT and CDR2 FYEKMQ (reference sequence). V was trimmed by 5 bases and J by 1 base, leaving 11 bases between them. The length of the CDR3 is 14 residues. This CDR3 is CASSTGPRNTEAFF. CDR3 DNA sequence: TGTGCCAGCAGCACGGGACCGCGGAACACTGAAGCTTTCTTT.

The chain carries TRBV4-2 and TRBJ2-7; 12 bases fit TRBD2. Germline values: CDR1 LGHNA, CDR2 YNFKEQ. Unmatched junction bases numbered 12, after V lost 1 base and J lost 5 bases. This CDR3 contains 18 residues. CDR3 region: CASSQGLAGETRLNEQYF. CDR3 sequence (DNA): TGTGCCAGCAGCCAAGGACTAGCGGGAGAAACCCGCCTAAACGAGCAGTACTTC.

This clonotype showed up just a few times. The CDR3 DNA reads as TGTGCCAGCAGTGAGTGGGAGTCTGGAAACACCATATATTTT. It codes for CASSEWESGNTIYF. The V gene is TRBV2, the J gene TRBJ1-3; no clear D. This CDR3 region has 14 residues. V gave up 3 bases and J gave up 1 base, with 7 bases separating them. Looked up from germline, CDR1 is SNHLY and CDR2 is FYNNEI.